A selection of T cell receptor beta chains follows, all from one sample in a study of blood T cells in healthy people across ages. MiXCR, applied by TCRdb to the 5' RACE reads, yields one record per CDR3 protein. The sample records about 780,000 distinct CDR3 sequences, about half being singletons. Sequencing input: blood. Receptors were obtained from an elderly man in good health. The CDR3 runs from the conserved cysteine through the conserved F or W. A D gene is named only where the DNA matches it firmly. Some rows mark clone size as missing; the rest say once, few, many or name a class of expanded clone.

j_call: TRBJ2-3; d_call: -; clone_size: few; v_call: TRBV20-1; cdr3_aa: CSAGQFASTDTQYF; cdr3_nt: TGCAGTGCTGGCCAATTCGCAAGCACAGATACGCAGTATTTT
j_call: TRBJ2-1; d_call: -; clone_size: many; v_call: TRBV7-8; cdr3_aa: CASSPHLGEQFF; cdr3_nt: TGTGCCAGCAGCCCACACTTGGGTGAGCAGTTCTTC
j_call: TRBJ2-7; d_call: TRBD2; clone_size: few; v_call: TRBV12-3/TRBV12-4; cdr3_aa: CASSLLASGAYEQYF; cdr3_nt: TGTGCCAGCAGTTTACTCGCTAGCGGGGCGTACGAGCAGTACTTC
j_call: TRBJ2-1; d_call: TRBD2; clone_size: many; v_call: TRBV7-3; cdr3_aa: CASSFDGGSLNEQFF; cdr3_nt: TGTGCCAGCAGCTTTGATGGCGGGAGTTTGAATGAGCAGTTCTTC
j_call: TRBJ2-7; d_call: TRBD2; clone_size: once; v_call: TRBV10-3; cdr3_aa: CAKGTSGIEQYF; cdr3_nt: TGTGCCAAAGGGACTAGCGGGATCGAGCAGTACTTC
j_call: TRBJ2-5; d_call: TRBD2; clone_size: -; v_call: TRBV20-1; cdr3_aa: CSVTSGSNEQYF; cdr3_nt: TGCAGTGTCACTAGCGGGAGCAATGAGCAGTACTTC
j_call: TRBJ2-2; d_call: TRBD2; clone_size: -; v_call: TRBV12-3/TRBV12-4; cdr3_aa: CASSWGLASGELFF; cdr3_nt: TGTGCCAGCAGTTGGGGACTAGCCTCCGGGGAGCTGTTTTTT
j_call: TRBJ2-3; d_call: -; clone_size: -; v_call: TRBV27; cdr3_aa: CASSLSPADTDTQYF; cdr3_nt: TGTGCCAGCAGTTTATCGCCCGCGGACACAGATACGCAGTATTTT
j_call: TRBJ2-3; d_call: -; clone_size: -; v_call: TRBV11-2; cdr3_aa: CASSTTRTARASTDTQYF; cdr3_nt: TGTGCCAGCAGCACCACGCGGACGGCCCGCGCTAGCACAGATACGCAGTATTTT
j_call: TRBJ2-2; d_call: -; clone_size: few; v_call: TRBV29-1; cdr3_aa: CSVEGLNTGELFF; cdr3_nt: TGCAGCGTTGAGGGTTTGAACACCGGGGAGCTGTTTTTT
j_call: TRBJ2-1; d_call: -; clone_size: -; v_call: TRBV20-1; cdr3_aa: CSAHSYFSNVVGSDNEQFF; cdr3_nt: TGCAGTGCTCATAGTTACTTCTCTAATGTAGTGGGGTCCGACAATGAGCAGTTCTTC
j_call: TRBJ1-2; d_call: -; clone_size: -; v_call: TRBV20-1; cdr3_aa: CSARLGGYTF; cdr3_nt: TGCAGTGCTAGATTGGGCGGCTACACCTTC
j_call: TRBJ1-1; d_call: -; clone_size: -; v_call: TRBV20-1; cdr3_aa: CSARGWNTEAFF; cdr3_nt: TGCAGTGCTAGGGGGTGGAACACTGAAGCTTTCTTT
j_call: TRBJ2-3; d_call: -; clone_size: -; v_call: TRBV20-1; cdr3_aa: CSTTGGGLPTDTQYF; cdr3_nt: TGCAGTACTACGGGTGGGGGGCTTCCCACAGATACGCAGTATTTT
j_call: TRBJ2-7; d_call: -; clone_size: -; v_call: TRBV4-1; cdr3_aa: CASSRPGGTIYEQYF; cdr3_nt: TGCGCCAGCAGCCGCCCAGGCGGAACCATTTACGAGCAGTACTTC
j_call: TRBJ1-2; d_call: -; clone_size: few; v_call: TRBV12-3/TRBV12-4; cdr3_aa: CASTPTTEIYGYTF; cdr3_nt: TGTGCCAGCACCCCGACGACAGAGATCTATGGCTACACCTTC
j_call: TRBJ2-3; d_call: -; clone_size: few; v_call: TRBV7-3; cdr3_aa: CASSSRDGSTDTQYF; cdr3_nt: TGTGCCAGCAGTTCGCGGGACGGTAGCACAGATACGCAGTATTTT
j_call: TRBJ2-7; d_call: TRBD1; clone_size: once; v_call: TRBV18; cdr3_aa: CASSPGTGTNEQYF; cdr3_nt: TGTGCCAGCTCACCAGGGACAGGGACCAATGAGCAGTACTTC
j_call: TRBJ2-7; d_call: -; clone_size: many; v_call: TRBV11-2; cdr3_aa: CASRSGDIYEQYF; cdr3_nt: TGTGCCAGCCGCAGCGGGGACATTTACGAGCAGTACTTC
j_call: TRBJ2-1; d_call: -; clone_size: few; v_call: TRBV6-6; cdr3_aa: CASSPTVSAPYNEQFF; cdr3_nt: TGTGCCAGCAGCCCGACTGTCTCGGCACCCTACAATGAGCAGTTCTTC
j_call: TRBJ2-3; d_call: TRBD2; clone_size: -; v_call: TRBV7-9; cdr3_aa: CASGGGSSGFTDTQYF; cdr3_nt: TGTGCCAGCGGGGGGGGTTCTAGCGGATTCACAGATACGCAGTATTTT
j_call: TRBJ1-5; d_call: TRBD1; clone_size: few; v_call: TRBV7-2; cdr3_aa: CASSFDRGYFQPQHF; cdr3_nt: TGTGCCAGCAGCTTCGACAGGGGGTATTTTCAGCCCCAGCATTTT
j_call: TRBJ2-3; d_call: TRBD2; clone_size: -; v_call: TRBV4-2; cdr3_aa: CASSPGLAGGITDTQYF; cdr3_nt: TGTGCCAGCAGCCCAGGACTAGCGGGGGGAATCACAGATACGCAGTATTTT
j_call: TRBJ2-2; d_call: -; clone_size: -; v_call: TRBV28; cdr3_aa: CASSVWSNTGELFF; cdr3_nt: TGTGCCAGCAGTGTGTGGTCGAACACCGGGGAGCTGTTTTTT
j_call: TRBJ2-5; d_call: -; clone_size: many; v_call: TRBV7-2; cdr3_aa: CASSLAVGYQETQYF; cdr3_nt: TGTGCCAGCAGCTTAGCTGTCGGATACCAAGAGACCCAGTACTTC
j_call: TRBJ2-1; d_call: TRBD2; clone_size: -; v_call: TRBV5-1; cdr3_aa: CASSGEGLAGVDEQFF; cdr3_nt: TGCGCCAGCAGCGGTGAGGGACTAGCGGGAGTGGACGAGCAGTTCTTC
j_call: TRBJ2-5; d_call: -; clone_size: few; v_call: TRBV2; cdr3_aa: CASSRVDKQYF; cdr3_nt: TGTGCCAGCAGTCGGGTAGACAAGCAGTACTTC
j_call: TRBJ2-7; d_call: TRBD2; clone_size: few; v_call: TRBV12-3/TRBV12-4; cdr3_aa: CASSGGGFREQYF; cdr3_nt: TGTGCCAGCTCGGGAGGGGGTTTCCGGGAGCAGTACTTC
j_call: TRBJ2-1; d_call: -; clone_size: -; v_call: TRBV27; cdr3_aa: CASSFASVTVYNEQFF; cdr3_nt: TGTGCCAGCAGTTTCGCTTCGGTGACAGTCTACAATGAGCAGTTCTTC
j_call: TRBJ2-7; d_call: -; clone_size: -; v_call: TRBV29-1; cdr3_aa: CSVEGASYEQYF; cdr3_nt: TGCAGCGTTGAAGGCGCTAGCTACGAGCAGTACTTC
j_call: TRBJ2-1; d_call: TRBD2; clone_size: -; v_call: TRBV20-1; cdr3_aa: CSALPGLAGQTYNEQFF; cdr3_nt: TGCAGTGCCCTCCCGGGACTAGCGGGCCAGACCTACAATGAGCAGTTCTTC
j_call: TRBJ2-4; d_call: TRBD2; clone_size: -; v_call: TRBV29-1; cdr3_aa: CSVLSGGAGAKNIQYF; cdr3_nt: TGCAGCGTTCTAAGCGGGGGGGCTGGGGCCAAAAACATTCAGTACTTC
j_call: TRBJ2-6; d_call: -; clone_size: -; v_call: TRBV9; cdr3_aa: CASSGPLRPDGTNVLTF; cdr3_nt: TGTGCCAGCAGCGGGCCTTTGCGGCCGGATGGGACCAACGTCCTGACTTTC
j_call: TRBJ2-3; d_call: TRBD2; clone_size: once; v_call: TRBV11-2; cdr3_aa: CACSGTSGDPSTDTQYF; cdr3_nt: TGTGCCTGCAGCGGGACTAGCGGAGACCCTAGCACAGATACGCAGTATTTT
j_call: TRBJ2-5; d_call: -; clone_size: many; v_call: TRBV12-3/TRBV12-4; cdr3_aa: CASSFGSETQYF; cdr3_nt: TGTGCCAGCAGTTTCGGGAGCGAGACCCAGTACTTC
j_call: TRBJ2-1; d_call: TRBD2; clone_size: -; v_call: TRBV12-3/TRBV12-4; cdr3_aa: CASSLGRGRADEQFF; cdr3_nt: TGTGCCAGCAGTTTGGGTAGAGGGAGGGCCGATGAGCAGTTCTTC
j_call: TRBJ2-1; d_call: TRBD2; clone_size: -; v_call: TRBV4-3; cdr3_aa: CASSQEPAGGYNEQFF; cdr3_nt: TGCGCCAGCAGCCAAGAACCAGCGGGAGGGTACAATGAGCAGTTCTTC
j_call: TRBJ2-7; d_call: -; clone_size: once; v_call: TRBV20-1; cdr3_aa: CSAIALAADYEQYF; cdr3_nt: TGCAGTGCTATCGCGCTAGCAGCCGACTACGAGCAGTACTTC
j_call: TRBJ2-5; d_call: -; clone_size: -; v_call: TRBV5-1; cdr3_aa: CASSLAATARQETQYF; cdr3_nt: TGCGCCAGCAGCTTGGCCGCTACGGCACGCCAAGAGACCCAGTACTTC
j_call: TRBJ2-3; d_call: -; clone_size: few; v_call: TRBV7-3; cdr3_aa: CASSPTGGSDTQYF; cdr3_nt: TGTGCCAGCAGCCCTACTGGGGGTTCAGATACGCAGTATTTT
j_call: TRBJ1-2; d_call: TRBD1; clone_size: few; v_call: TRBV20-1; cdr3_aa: CSAKSDRAYGYTF; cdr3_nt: TGCAGTGCAAAAAGCGACAGGGCCTATGGCTACACCTTC
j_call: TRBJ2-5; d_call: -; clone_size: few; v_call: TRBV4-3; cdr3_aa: CASSQDTTVGETQYF; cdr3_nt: TGCGCCAGCAGCCAAGATACGACAGTAGGAGAGACCCAGTACTTC
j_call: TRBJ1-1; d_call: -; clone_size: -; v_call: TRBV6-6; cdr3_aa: CASSQAQVGRDTEAFF; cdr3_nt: TGTGCCAGCAGTCAAGCACAGGTGGGGAGGGACACTGAAGCTTTCTTT
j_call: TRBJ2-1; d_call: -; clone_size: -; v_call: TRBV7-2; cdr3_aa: CASSSGGASYPEQFF; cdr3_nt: TGTGCCAGCAGCTCCGGGGGAGCTAGCTACCCTGAGCAGTTCTTC
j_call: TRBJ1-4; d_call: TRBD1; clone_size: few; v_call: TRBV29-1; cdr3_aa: CSVEGGQGSTNEKLFF; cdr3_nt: TGCAGCGTTGAAGGGGGACAGGGATCAACTAATGAAAAACTGTTTTTT
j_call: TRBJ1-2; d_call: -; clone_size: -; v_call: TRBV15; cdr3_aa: CATSRRTGTSYGYTF; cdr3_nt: TGTGCCACCAGCAGGAGAACAGGGACGAGCTATGGCTACACCTTC
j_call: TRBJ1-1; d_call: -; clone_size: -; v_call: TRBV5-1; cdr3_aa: CASSSLISTEAFF; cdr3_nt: TGCGCCAGCAGCAGCCTAATTAGCACTGAAGCTTTCTTT
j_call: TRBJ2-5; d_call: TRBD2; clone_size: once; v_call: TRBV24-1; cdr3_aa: CATSDRGLAGGNEQYF; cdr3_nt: TGTGCCACCAGTGATCGAGGACTAGCGGGAGGAAATGAGCAGTACTTC